The entry below describes one T cell receptor beta chain. TCRdb re-called the RT-PCR reads with MiXCR, one entry per CDR3 protein. The table lists 650,000 to 800,000 distinct CDR3 sequences, 12% to 15% of them singletons, with 3.6% in the top ten. Germline CDR1 and CDR2: MNHNY and SVGAGI (reference sequence). This CDR3 is 14 amino acids long. V was clipped by 8 bases and J by 0 bases, with 14 bases between them. Material: memory CD4+ T cells from blood. V and J are TRBV6-6 and TRBJ2-7; tentative D call: TRBD2 (6 bases). The TCR comes from a female donor in good health, serving as a healthy control. CDR3 bases: TGTGCCAGCCGATTACCGGGACTCTCCTACGAGCAGTACTTC. This gives the protein CASRLPGLSYEQYF.